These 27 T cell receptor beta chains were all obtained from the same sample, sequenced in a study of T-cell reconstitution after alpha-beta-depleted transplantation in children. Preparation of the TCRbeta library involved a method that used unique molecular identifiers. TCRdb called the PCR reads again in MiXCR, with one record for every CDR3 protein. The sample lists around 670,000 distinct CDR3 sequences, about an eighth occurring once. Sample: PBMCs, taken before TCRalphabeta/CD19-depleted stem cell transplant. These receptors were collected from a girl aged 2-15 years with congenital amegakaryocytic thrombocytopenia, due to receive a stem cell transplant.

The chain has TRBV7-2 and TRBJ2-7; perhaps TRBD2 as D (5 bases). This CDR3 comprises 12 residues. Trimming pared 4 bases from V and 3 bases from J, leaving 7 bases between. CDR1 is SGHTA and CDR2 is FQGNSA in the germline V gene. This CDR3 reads CASSSGYYEQYF. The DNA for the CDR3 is TGTGCCAGCAGCTCGGGGTACTACGAGCAGTACTTC.

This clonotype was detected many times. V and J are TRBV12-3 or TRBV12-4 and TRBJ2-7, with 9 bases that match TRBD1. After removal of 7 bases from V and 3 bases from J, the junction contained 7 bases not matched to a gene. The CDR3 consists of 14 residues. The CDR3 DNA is TGTGCCAGCACCCCGGGACAGGGATACTACGAGCAGTACTTC. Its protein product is CASTPGQGYYEQYF.

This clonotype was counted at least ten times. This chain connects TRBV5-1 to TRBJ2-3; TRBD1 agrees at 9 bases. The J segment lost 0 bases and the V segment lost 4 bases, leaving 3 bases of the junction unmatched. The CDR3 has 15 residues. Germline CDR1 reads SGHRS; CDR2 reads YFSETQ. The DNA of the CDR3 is TGCGCCAGCAGCATACAGGGGGCCAGCACAGATACGCAGTATTTT. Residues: CASSIQGASTDTQYF.

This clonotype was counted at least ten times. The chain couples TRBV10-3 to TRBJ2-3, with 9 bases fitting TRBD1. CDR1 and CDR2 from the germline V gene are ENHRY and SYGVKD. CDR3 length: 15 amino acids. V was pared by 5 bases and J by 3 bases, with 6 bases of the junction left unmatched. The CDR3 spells CAISPGTGFTDTQYF. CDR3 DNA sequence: TGTGCCATCAGTCCCGGGACAGGGTTTACAGATACGCAGTATTTT.

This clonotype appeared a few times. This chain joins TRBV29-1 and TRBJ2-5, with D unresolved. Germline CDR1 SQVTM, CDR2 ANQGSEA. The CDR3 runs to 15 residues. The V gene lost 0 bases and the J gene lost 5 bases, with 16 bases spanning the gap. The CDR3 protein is CSVEDLAAGEETQYF. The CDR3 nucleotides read TGCAGCGTTGAAGATTTGGCAGCTGGCGAGGAGACCCAGTACTTC.

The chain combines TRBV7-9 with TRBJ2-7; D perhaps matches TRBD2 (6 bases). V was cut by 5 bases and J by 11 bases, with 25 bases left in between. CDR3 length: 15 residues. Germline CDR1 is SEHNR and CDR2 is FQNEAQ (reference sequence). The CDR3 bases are TGTGCCAGCAGCCGTAACGGGGGTAGCAAAACGGATAAGTACTTC. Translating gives CASSRNGGSKTDKYF.

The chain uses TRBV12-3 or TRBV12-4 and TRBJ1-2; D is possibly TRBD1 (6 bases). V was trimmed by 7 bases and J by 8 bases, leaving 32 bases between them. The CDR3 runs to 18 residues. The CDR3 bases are TGTGCCAGCACCACAACAGGGTGGCGGCCACCTTCTACGGGCGGCTACACCTTC. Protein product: CASTTTGWRPPSTGGYTF.

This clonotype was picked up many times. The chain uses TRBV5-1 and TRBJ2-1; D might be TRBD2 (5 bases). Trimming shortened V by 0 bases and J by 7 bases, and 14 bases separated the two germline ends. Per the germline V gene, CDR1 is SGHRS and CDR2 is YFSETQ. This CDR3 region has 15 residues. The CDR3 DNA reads TGCGCCAGCAGCTTGGCCGGCGGGTCCTTTAATGAGCAGTTCTTC. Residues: CASSLAGGSFNEQFF.

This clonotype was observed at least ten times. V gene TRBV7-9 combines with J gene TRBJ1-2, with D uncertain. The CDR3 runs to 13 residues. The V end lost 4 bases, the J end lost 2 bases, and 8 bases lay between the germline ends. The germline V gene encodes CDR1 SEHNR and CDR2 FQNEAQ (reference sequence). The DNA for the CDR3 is TGTGCCAGCAGCTCCGCAGTGAACTATGGCTACACCTTC. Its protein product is CASSSAVNYGYTF.

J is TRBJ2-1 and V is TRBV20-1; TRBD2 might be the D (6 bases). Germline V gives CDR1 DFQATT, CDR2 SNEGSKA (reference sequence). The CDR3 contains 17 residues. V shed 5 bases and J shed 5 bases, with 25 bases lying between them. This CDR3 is CSAARVGGTYSNNEQFF. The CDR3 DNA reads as TGCAGTGCTGCCCGGGTGGGCGGGACCTACTCTAACAATGAGCAGTTCTTC.

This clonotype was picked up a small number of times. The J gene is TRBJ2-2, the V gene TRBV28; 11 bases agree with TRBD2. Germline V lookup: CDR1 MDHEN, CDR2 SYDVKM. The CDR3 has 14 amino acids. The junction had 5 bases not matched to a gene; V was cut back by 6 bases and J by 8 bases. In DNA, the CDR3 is TGTGCCAGCAGCGTTACTAGCGGGAGTGGGGAGCTGTTTTTT. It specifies CASSVTSGSGELFF. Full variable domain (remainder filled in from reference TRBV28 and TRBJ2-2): DVKVTQSSRYLVKRTGEKVFLECVQDMDHENMFWYRQDPGLGLRLIYFSYDVKMKEKGDIPEGYSVSREKKERFSLILESASTNQTSMYLCASSVTSGSGELFFGEGSRLTVL.

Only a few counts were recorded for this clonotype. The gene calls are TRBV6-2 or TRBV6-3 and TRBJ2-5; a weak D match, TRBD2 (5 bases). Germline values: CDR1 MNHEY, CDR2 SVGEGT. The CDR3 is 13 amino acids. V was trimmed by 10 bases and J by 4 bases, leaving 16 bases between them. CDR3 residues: CATRKLASETQYF. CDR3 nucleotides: TGTGCCACCAGAAAGCTAGCCTCAGAGACCCAGTACTTC.

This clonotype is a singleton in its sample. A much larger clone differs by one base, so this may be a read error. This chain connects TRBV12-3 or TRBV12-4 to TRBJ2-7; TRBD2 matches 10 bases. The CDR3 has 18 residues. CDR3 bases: TGTGCCACCAGTTTAGTTTTCCAGCGGGAGGGCCTAGAATACGAGCAGTACTTC. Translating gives CATSLVFQREGLEYEQYF.

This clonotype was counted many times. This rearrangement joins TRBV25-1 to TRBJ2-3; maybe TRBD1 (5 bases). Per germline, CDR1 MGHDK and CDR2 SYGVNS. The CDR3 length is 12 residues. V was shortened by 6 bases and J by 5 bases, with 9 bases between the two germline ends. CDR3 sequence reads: CASRDRGDTQYF. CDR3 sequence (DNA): TGTGCCAGCAGAGACAGAGGAGATACGCAGTATTTT.

The CDR3 here is CASSLDRRQGAVQETQYF. The CDR3 nucleotides are TGTGCCAGCAGCTTAGATAGGCGACAGGGGGCGGTGCAAGAGACCCAGTACTTC. The rearrangement uses TRBV11-1 and TRBJ2-5, with 10 bases identical to TRBD1. Germline trimming cut 1 base from V and 2 bases from J; bases unmatched to any gene: 10. CDR1 SGHAT and CDR2 FQDESV come from the germline V gene (reference sequence). This CDR3 has 18 residues.

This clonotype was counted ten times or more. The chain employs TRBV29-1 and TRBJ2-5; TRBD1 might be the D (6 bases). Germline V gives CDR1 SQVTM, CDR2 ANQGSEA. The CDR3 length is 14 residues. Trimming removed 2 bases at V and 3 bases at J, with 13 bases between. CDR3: CSVELVRQEETQYF. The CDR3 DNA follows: TGCAGCGTTGAACTAGTTCGACAGGAAGAGACCCAGTACTTC.

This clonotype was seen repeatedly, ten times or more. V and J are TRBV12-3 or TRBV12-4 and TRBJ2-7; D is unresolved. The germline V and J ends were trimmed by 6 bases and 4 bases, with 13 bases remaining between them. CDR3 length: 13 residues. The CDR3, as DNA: TGTGCCAGCAGCACCGACGGCGGATACGAGCAGTACTTC. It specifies CASSTDGGYEQYF.

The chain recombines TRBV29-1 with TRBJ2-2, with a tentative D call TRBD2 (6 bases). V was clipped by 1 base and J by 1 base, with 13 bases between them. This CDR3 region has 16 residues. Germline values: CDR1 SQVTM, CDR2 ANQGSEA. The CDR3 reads CSVEGPRERNTGELFF. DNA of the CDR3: TGCAGCGTTGAAGGCCCTCGGGAGAGGAACACCGGGGAGCTGTTTTTT.

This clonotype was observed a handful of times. The CDR3 loop reads CASSPGAGPTEAFF. The CDR3 bases are TGCGCCAGCAGCCCGGGGGCAGGGCCGACTGAAGCTTTCTTT. This chain connects TRBV5-1 to TRBJ1-1; the D gene is possibly TRBD1 (6 bases). There are 14 residues in the CDR3. Trimming cost V 4 bases and J 5 bases, with 15 bases left between them. Germline lookup yields CDR1 SGHRS and CDR2 YFSETQ.

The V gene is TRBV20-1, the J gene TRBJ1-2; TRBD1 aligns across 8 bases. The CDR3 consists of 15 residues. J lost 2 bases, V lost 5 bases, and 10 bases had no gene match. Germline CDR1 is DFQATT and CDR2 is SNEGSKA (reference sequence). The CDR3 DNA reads TGCAGTGCTCGTCCTTTCCGGGACAGGAACTATGGCTACACCTTC. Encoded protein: CSARPFRDRNYGYTF.

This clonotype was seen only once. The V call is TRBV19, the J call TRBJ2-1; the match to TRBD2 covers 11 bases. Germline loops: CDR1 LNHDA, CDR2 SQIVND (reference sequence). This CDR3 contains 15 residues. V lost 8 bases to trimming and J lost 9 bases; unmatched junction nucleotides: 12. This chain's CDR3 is CASWGETSGNGEQFF. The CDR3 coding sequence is TGTGCCAGTTGGGGGGAGACTAGCGGGAATGGTGAGCAGTTCTTC.

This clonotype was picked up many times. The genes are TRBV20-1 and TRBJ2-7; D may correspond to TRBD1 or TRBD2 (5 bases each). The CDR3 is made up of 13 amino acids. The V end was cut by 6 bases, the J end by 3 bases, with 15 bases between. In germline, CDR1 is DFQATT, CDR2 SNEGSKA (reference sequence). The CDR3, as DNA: TGCAGTGCAACCGGGACGGGGTACTACGAGCAGTACTTC. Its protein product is CSATGTGYYEQYF.

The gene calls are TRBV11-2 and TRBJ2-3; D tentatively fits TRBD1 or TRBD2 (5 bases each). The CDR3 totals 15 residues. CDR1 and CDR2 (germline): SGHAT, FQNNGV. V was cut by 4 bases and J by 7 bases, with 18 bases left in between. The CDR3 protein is CASSSKGPIENTQYF. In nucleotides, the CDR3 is TGTGCCAGCAGCTCGAAGGGACCGATAGAAAATACGCAGTATTTT.

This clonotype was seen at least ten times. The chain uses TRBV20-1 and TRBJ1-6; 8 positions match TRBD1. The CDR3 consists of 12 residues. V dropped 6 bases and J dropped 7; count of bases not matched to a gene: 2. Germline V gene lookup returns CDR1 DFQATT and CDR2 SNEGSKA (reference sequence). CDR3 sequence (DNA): TGCAGTGCACGGACAGGGAATTCACCCCTCCACTTT. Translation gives CSARTGNSPLHF.

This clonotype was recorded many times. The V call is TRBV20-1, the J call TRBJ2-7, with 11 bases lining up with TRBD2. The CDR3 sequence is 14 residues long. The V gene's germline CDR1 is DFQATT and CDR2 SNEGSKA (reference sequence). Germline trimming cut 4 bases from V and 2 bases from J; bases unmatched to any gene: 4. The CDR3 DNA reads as TGCAGTGCTATTCCTAGCGGGAGGACCTACGAGCAGTACTTC. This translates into CSAIPSGRTYEQYF.

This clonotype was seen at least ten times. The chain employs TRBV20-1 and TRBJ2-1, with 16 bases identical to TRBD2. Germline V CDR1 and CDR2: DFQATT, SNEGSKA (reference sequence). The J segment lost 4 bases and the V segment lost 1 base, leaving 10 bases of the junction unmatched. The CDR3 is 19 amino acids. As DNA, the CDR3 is TGCAGTGCTAGAGCCACGGGACTAGCGGGAGGGCCTACTTACAATGAGCAGTTCTTC. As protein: CSARATGLAGGPTYNEQFF.

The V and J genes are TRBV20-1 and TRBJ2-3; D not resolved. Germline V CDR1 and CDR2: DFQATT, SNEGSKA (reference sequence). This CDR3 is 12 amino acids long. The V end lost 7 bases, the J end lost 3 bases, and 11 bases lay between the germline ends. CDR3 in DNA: TGCAGTGTTGCCTACGGTACAGATACGCAGTATTTT. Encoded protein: CSVAYGTDTQYF.